Listed below are T cell receptor beta chains from one sample, sequenced in a study of shared clonotypes between healthy human individuals. Method: immunoSEQ multiplex PCR; TCRdb's copy keeps in-frame clones and lacks some. The repertoire holds more than 1.2 million clones, around 98.5% seen once, with around 0.38% in the top ten. Sequenced sample: naive CD4+ T cells sorted from blood. These receptors all stem from a man in his thirties or forties in good health. CDR3s include the opening cysteine and the closing phenylalanine or tryptophan. A D gene is named only where the DNA matches it firmly. Only part of the rows carry a size: once, few, many, or a class if the clone is expanded.

J gene | clone size | D gene | V gene | CDR3 DNA | CDR3 protein
TRBJ2-3 | once | - | TRBV20-1 | TGCAGTGTAGGTACGCAGTATTTT | CSVGTQYF
TRBJ2-7 | - | - | TRBV5-1 | TGCGCCAGCAGCTTAGGGCGGGCCTACGAGCAGTACTTC | CASSLGRAYEQYF
TRBJ2-1 | - | TRBD2 | TRBV11-2 | TGTGCCAGCAGCCGGGTATCCGGGACTAGCGGGAGCATGAGGGTCTTC | CASSRVSGTSGSMRVF
TRBJ2-3 | - | - | TRBV7-7 | TGTGCTAGCAGCTTTCGAAACCACTTTCTCCGTAAAGCCGACCTCAGCACAGATACGCAGTATTTT | CASSFRNHFLRKADLSTDTQYF
TRBJ2-7 | - | TRBD2 | TRBV29-1 | TGCAGCGTTGCGGGGACTAGCGGTACCTACGAGCAGTACTTC | CSVAGTSGTYEQYF
TRBJ2-4 | - | TRBD2 | TRBV9 | TGTGCCAGCAGCGCCCGGGGACTAGCAATGGACATTCAGTACTTC | CASSARGLAMDIQYF
TRBJ1-5 | - | - | TRBV28 | TGTGCCAGCAGCTTAGGACAGTTAAATCAGCCCCAGCATTTT | CASSLGQLNQPQHF
TRBJ2-5 | - | - | TRBV7-6 | TGTGCCAGCAGCTTAGGTGACTTGGCCCAAGAGACCCAGTACTTC | CASSLGDLAQETQYF
TRBJ2-1 | - | TRBD1 | TRBV7-8 | TGTGCCAGCAGCTCGTTAGGAGGACAGGGATACAATGAGCAGTTCTTC | CASSSLGGQGYNEQFF
TRBJ1-6 | - | - | TRBV5-1 | TGCGCCAGCAGCTTGAGGGTCGGAGGTTCACCCCTCCACTTT | CASSLRVGGSPLHF
TRBJ2-6 | - | - | TRBV18 | TGTGCCAGCTCACCACTCACAGGGATGAATGGGGCCAACGTCCTGACTTTC | CASSPLTGMNGANVLTF
TRBJ2-2 | - | TRBD2 | TRBV5-4 | TGTGCCAGTTCGACTAGCACGAACACCGGGGAGCTGTTTTTT | CASSTSTNTGELFF
TRBJ2-3 | - | TRBD1 | TRBV2 | TGTGCCAGCAGTGACGACAGGGTCACAGATACGCAGTATTTT | CASSDDRVTDTQYF
TRBJ2-3 | - | - | TRBV28 | TGTGCCAGCAGTCTCGGCACAGATACGCAGTATTTT | CASSLGTDTQYF
TRBJ1-1 | - | TRBD1 | TRBV5-4 | TGTGCCAGCAGCTTACCGACAGGGGACTTGAACACTGAAGCTTTCTTT | CASSLPTGDLNTEAFF
TRBJ2-7 | - | TRBD2 | TRBV6-5 | TGTGCCAGCAGTTACTCCGAGCGGGGGGGGTACGAGCAGTACTTC | CASSYSERGGYEQYF
TRBJ2-3 | - | TRBD2 | TRBV5-1 | TGCGCCAGCAGCTTGGAAACTAGCGGGACAGATACGCAGTATTTT | CASSLETSGTDTQYF
TRBJ2-1 | - | TRBD2 | TRBV30 | TGTGCCTGGACCCTCGTGATAGCGGGAGTCGTGAGCAATGAGCAGTTCTTC | CAWTLVIAGVVSNEQFF
TRBJ1-1 | - | TRBD1 | TRBV6-6 | TGTGCCAGCAGGAACGACCAGGGACAGTGGGCTTTCTTT | CASRNDQGQWAFF
TRBJ1-1 | once | - | TRBV28 | TGTGCCAGCACCTCAGGAGGCCGGGGCGTCACTGAAGCTTTCTTT | CASTSGGRGVTEAFF
TRBJ1-4 | - | - | TRBV27 | TGTGCCAGCAGTTGGGAGGTGGAGAAACTGTTTTTT | CASSWEVEKLFF
TRBJ1-4 | - | TRBD1 | TRBV28 | TGTGCCAGCACCAGACAGGGTACCGTAACTAATGAAAAACTGTTTTTT | CASTRQGTVTNEKLFF
TRBJ2-7 | - | TRBD1 | TRBV5-1 | TGCGCCAGCAGCTACGGACAGGGGGATTCCTACGAGCAGTACTTC | CASSYGQGDSYEQYF
TRBJ2-6 | - | - | TRBV21-1 | TGTGCCAGCAGCCACTACCCAGGACAGGGGGCGCATGGGGCCAACGTCCTGACTTTC | CASSHYPGQGAHGANVLTF
TRBJ1-1 | once | - | TRBV5-1 | TGCGCCAGCAGCCGGCGAGGGGGAGACACTGAAGCTTTCTTT | CASSRRGGDTEAFF
TRBJ2-1 | - | - | TRBV18 | TGTGCCAGCTCACCGCCGGACCACTCCTACAATGAGCAGTTCTTC | CASSPPDHSYNEQFF
TRBJ2-7 | - | - | TRBV28 | TGTGCCAGCAGTTCCCTGACTCGCAGCTACGAGCAGTACTTC | CASSSLTRSYEQYF
TRBJ2-2 | - | - | TRBV10-3 | TGTGCCATCAGCCCGGGCCCGGGGCAGCGGGCCAGCACCGGGGAGCTGTTTTTT | CAISPGPGQRASTGELFF
TRBJ2-6 | once | - | TRBV7-9 | TGTGCCAGCAGCTCGACCAGCGCAGCCTCTGGGGCCAACGTCCTGACTTTC | CASSSTSAASGANVLTF
TRBJ2-5 | - | - | TRBV12-5 | TGTGCTAGTGGTTTTTGGGACACCCAAGAGACCCAGTACTTC | CASGFWDTQETQYF
TRBJ2-2 | - | - | TRBV5-1 | TGCGCCAGCAGCCACCAACCGACAGGAACGAACACCGGGGAGCTGTTTTTT | CASSHQPTGTNTGELFF
TRBJ2-5 | once | TRBD2 | TRBV2 | TGTGCCACTACGGGACTAGCGGGAGACTTGTACCAAGAGACCCAGTACTTC | CATTGLAGDLYQETQYF
TRBJ2-3 | - | - | TRBV30 | TGTGCCTGGAGTGCGCGGGGCGGAGGCACAGATACGCAGTATTTT | CAWSARGGGTDTQYF
TRBJ2-1 | - | TRBD1 | TRBV7-3 | TGTGCCAGCAGCCTTGACAGGGCCTACAATGAGCAGTTCTTC | CASSLDRAYNEQFF
TRBJ2-7 | - | TRBD2 | TRBV7-9 | TGTGCCAGCAGCTTAGGCCCAGCGGGGAGAGCCTCTTCAAACTACGAGCAGTACTTC | CASSLGPAGRASSNYEQYF
TRBJ1-1 | - | - | TRBV7-2 | TGTGCCAGCAGCCCCGGCACCACACATCCCCCTATCAGGGCTTTCTTT | CASSPGTTHPPIRAFF
TRBJ2-7 | - | - | TRBV18 | TGTGCCAGCTCACCACTTCCAACCGCTAAAGAGCAGCAGTACTTC | CASSPLPTAKEQQYF
TRBJ2-7 | - | TRBD2 | TRBV19 | TGTGCCAGTACCGCAGCGGGAGGTGCTGATGAGCAGTACTTC | CASTAAGGADEQYF
TRBJ1-2 | - | - | TRBV9 | TGTGCCAGCAGCCCGGTCGCGGGGACGGCCCCATCTGGCTACACCTTC | CASSPVAGTAPSGYTF
TRBJ1-5 | - | - | TRBV5-6 | TGTGCCAGCAGCTTGAGATGGGGTTCAGGCAATCAGCCCCAGCATTTT | CASSLRWGSGNQPQHF
TRBJ1-2 | - | - | TRBV28 | TGTGCCAGCAGTTTACGAGACTATGGCTACACCTTC | CASSLRDYGYTF
TRBJ1-3 | - | - | TRBV5-8 | TGTGCCAGCAGCTTGATCGGAAACACCATATATTTT | CASSLIGNTIYF